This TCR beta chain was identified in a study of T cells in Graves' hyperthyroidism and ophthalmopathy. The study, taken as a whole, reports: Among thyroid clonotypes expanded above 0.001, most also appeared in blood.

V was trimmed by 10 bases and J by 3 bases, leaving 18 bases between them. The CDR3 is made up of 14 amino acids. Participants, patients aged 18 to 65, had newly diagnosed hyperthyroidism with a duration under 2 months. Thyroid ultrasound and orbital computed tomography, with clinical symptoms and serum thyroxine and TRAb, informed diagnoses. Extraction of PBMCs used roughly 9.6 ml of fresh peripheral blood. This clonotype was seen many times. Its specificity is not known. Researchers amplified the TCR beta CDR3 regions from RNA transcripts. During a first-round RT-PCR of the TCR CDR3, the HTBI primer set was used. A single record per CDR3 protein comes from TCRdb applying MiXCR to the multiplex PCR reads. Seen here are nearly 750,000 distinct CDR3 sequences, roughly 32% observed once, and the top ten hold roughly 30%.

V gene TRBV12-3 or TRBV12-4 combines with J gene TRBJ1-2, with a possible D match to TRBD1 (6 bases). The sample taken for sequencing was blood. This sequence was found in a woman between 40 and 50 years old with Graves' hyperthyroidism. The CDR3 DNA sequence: TGTGCCATACCCGAGACAGGTTCGGACTATGGCTACACCTTC. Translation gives CAIPETGSDYGYTF.